The clone carrying this T cell receptor beta chain has only one observation. Its antigen is unidentified. These data are taken from a study of cytomegalovirus exposure and HLA in healthy donors. Study context: Findings of an earlier analysis included roughly 110 million unique TCR beta sequences from roughly 200 million T cells. Whole-study results and caveats: Among TCR beta chains of equal frequency, HLA-associated ones were more clonally expanded in a later analysis. Researchers reported in a later analysis that a missense DCLRE1C variant was tied to TCR beta V- and J-gene trimming. Prediction of most subjects' HLA-A and HLA-B alleles by TCR beta sequences was reportedly accurate.

PCR amplification relied on 60 Vbeta primers (plus 13 Jbeta primers). Clones were read by immunoSEQ multiplex PCR, and TCRdb kept only the in-frame ones, dropping some. The table includes approximately 110,000 clones, around 77% detected once. CDR1 MGHRA and CDR2 YSYEKL come from the germline V gene. The CDR3 is 15 amino acids. After removal of 4 bases from V and 5 bases from J, the junction contained 4 bases not matched to a gene. This sequence originates from a woman aged 25 to 39 in good health and CMV-seropositive. Material for sequencing was PBMCs. The gene calls are TRBV4-1 and TRBJ2-2, with 10 bases fitting TRBD1. The DNA for the CDR3 is TGCGCCAGCAGCCTAGGGACAGGGGTAACCGGGGAGCTGTTTTTT. Translated, it gives CASSLGTGVTGELFF.